This passage covers 9 T cell receptor beta chains from one sample sequenced in a study of shared clonotypes between healthy human individuals. As defined, naive CD8 cells were CD45RO-negative and positively selected for CCR7, with terminally differentiated effector memory CD45RA+ cells excluded. Clones were sequenced by immunoSEQ multiplex PCR, and TCRdb holds only the in-frame ones, with some missing. The table includes about 2.2 million clones, 93% detected once. The sequencing input was naive CD8+ T cells from PBMCs. The origin of the receptors is a man aged 18 to 30 in good health. Some clones in this sample may be carry-over from other donors' samples.

The V and J genes are TRBV5-6 and TRBJ2-7; 8 nucleotides align to TRBD1. Germline V gene lookup returns CDR1 SGHDT and CDR2 YYEEEE. V lost 0 bases and J lost 2; bases outside the gene matches: 7. The CDR3 runs 16 residues. CDR3 loop: CASSLGPGQEAYEQYF. The CDR3 DNA follows: TGTGCCAGCAGCTTGGGCCCGGGACAGGAGGCCTACGAGCAGTACTTC.

This clone was seen just once. The chain recombines TRBV6-5 with TRBJ2-7, with D maybe TRBD1 (5 bases). CDR3 length equals 15 residues. V lost 5 bases, J lost 1 base, and 15 bases lay in between. Germline V gene data show CDR1 as MNHEY and CDR2 as SVGAGI. CDR3 coding DNA: TGTGCCAGCAGTCCACTCAGGGTCGGTTCCTACGAGCAGTACTTC. Translating gives CASSPLRVGSYEQYF.

The chain links TRBV10-1 to TRBJ2-7; 9 positions match TRBD2. Trimming took 0 bases from V and 0 from J; bases not matched to a gene: 3. The germline V gene encodes CDR1 WNHNN and CDR2 SYGVQD (reference sequence). The CDR3 extends over 16 amino acids. The CDR3 protein is CASSESTSGLSYEQYF. CDR3 nucleotides: TGCGCCAGCAGTGAGTCGACTAGCGGTCTCTCCTACGAGCAGTACTTC.

As to this clone: Distinct nucleotide sequences in the sample also encode this CDR3. The V gene is TRBV27, the J gene TRBJ2-2, with TRBD1 as a possible D gene (5 bases). Trimming removed 2 bases from V and 6 bases from J, with 7 bases in between. The CDR3 is 13 amino acids. CDR1 and CDR2 from the germline V gene are MNHEY and SMNVEV (reference sequence). CDR3 in DNA: TGTGCCAGCAGTTTAAGGGGCCCCGGGGAGCTGTTTTTT. Protein sequence: CASSLRGPGELFF.

CDR3 nucleotide sequence: TGCAGCGTCCCGGGACAGGCTCTCTATGGCTACACCTTC. This sequence encodes CSVPGQALYGYTF. The chain links TRBV29-1 to TRBJ1-2, with 8 bases that match TRBD1. This CDR3 region has 13 residues. The V segment lost 6 bases and the J segment 4 bases; nucleotides outside the gene matches: 7. The germline CDR1 and CDR2 sequences are SQVTM and ANQGSEA.

V and J are TRBV13 and TRBJ2-7; 8 nucleotides line up with TRBD2. CDR3 length equals 14 residues. The junction had 4 bases not matched to a gene; V was cut back by 4 bases and J by 2 bases. Germline CDR1 and CDR2: PRHDT and FYEKMQ (reference sequence). The CDR3: CASSYTGLAYEQYF. For the CDR3, the DNA is TGTGCCAGCAGCTATACGGGACTAGCCTACGAGCAGTACTTC. Filled out from reference TRBV13 and TRBJ2-7, the complete variable domain reads AAGVIQSPRHLIKEKRETATLKCYPIPRHDTVYWYQQGPGQDPQFLISFYEKMQSDKGSIPDRFSAQQFSDYHSELNMSSLELGDSALYFCASSYTGLAYEQYFGPGTRLTVT.

The CDR3 region has the DNA TGTGCCACCGTAGTTAGCGTCGAGGCCACAGATACGCAGTATTTT. This encodes CATVVSVEATDTQYF. The gene calls are TRBV7-9 and TRBJ2-3, with D possibly TRBD2 on 5 matching bases. This CDR3 spans 15 amino acids. Germline V gene sequence: CDR1 SEHNR, CDR2 FQNEAQ (reference sequence). V lost 10 bases and J 2 bases, leaving 19 bases between the germline ends.

The chain recombines TRBV4-1 with TRBJ2-1, with D perhaps matching TRBD2 (5 bases). The germline gives CDR1 MGHRA, CDR2 YSYEKL. V was trimmed by 3 bases and J by 1 base, leaving 13 bases between them. CDR3 length equals 16 residues. This chain's CDR3 is CASSQLTSLSYNEQFF. For the CDR3, the DNA is TGCGCCAGCAGCCAGCTTACTAGTCTTTCCTACAATGAGCAGTTCTTC.

The chain recombines TRBV7-9 with TRBJ2-1; possible D gene TRBD2, 6 bases. The CDR3 consists of 14 residues. V gave up 4 bases and J gave up 8 bases, with 15 bases separating them. CDR1 and CDR2 from the germline V gene are SEHNR and FQNEAQ (reference sequence). CDR3: CASSSRENSDEQFF. DNA of the CDR3: TGTGCCAGCAGCTCCCGGGAGAACTCCGATGAGCAGTTCTTC.